The table lists the clone carrying this TCR beta chain with a count of one. Using a J-beta primer mix together with a sample-barcoded 5' primer, a second PCR was run for about 6 to 11 cycles. One entry per CDR3 protein results from TCRdb running MiXCR on the 5' RACE reads. The data contain 540,000 or so distinct CDR3 sequences, roughly 48% of them seen just once; the ten biggest clones take up under 30%. This entry belongs to a study of blood T cells in healthy people across ages. The wider study: Template-switching capture recovered about one barcoded beta molecule per two T cells.

The CDR3 runs to 16 residues. Trimming removed 1 base from V and 4 bases from J; junction bases left unmatched: 7. From germline, CDR1 is SNHLY and CDR2 FYNNEI. The receptor's source is a man at least 80 years old in good health. This chain links TRBV2 with TRBJ2-7; 10 bases are shared with TRBD2. Sample: blood. CDR3 sequence: CASSEGGGTSVYEQYF. CDR3 nucleotides: TGTGCCAGCAGTGAAGGGGGGGGGACTAGCGTGTACGAGCAGTACTTC.